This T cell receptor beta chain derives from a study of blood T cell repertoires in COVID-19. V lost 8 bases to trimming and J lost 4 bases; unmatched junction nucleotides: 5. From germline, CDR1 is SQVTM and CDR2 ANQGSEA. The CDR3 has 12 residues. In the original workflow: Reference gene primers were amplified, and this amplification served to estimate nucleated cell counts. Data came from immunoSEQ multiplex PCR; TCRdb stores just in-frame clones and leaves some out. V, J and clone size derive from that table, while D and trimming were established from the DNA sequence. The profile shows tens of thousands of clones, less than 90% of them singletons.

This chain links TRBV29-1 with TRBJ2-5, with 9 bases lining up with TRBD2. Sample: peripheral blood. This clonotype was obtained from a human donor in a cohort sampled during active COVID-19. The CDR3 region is CSRGLALETQYF. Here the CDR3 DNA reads TGCAGCCGAGGACTAGCGTTAGAGACCCAGTACTTC.